This T cell receptor (beta chain) was found in a study of high-grade serous ovarian cancer treatment subgroups. At the level of the study: On average, approximately 14,000 reads and roughly 7,000 unique TCR beta rearrangements were obtained per sample.

Tumor tissue was taken before any definitive surgery or chemotherapy was given. Assay: immunoSEQ multiplex PCR; the TCRdb copy retains only in-frame clones and omits some. The table records under 30,000 clones, around four fifths of them present only once. Germline lookup yields CDR1 SGHAT and CDR2 FQNNGV. The CDR3 has 15 residues. J lost 2 bases, V lost 5 bases, and 5 bases had no gene match. The chain combines TRBV11-2 with TRBJ2-1; 8 bases align to TRBD1. This receptor was obtained from a human donor with high-grade serous ovarian cancer. Material: tumor tissue. CDR3 sequence (DNA): TGTGCCAGCAGCCCCGGGACAGGCCCCTACAATGAGCAGTTCTTC. Encoded protein: CASSPGTGPYNEQFF.